This passage covers 2 T cell receptor beta chains from one sample sequenced in a study of blood T cell repertoires in COVID-19. Clones were sequenced by immunoSEQ multiplex PCR, and TCRdb holds only the in-frame ones, with some missing. The table records 85,000 to 120,000 clones, around 75% of them present only once. Sequenced sample: peripheral blood. The receptors stem from a human donor with acute or convalescent COVID-19. The donor label of this sample is uncertain.

In its sample, this clone was seen many times. For the CDR3, the DNA is TGTGCCAGCACGCACGGGGGGGGTAATGAAAAACTGTTTTTT. Amino acid sequence: CASTHGGGNEKLFF. The V gene is TRBV6-5, the J gene TRBJ1-4, with D possibly TRBD1 on 5 matching bases. Germline-derived CDR1 and CDR2 are MNHEY and SVGAGI. The V gene lost 7 bases and the J gene lost 4 bases, with 13 bases spanning the gap. The CDR3 is 14 residues long.

The chain is built from TRBV25-1 and TRBJ1-4; weak D call: TRBD1 (6 bases). The V end was cut by 8 bases, the J end by 8 bases, with 18 bases between. The V gene's germline CDR1 is MGHDK and CDR2 SYGVNS. The CDR3 has 14 amino acids. The CDR3 DNA reads TGTGCCAGCCGCAGGGGAGGGGCGACCGAAAAACTGTTTTTT. Encoded protein: CASRRGGATEKLFF.